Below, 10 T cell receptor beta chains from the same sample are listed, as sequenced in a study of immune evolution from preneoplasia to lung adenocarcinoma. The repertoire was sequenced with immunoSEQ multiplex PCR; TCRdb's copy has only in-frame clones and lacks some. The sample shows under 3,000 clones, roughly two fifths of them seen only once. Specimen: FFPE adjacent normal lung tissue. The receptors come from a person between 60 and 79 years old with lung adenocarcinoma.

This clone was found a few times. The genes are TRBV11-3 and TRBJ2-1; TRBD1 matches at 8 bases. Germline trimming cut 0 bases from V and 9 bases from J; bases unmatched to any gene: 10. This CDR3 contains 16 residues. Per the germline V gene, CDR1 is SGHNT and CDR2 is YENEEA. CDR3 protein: CASSLDSGQEVGEQFF. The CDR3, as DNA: TGTGCCAGCAGCTTAGATTCGGGACAGGAGGTAGGTGAGCAGTTCTTC.

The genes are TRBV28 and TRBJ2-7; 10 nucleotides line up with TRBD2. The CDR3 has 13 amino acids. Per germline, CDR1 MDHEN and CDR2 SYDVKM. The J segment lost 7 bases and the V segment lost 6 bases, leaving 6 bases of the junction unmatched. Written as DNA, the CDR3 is TGTGCCAGCAGAACTAGCGGGATAAGGGAGCAGTACTTC. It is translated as CASRTSGIREQYF.

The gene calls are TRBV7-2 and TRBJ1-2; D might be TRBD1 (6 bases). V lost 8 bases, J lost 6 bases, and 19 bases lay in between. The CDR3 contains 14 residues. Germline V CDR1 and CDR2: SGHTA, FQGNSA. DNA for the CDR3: TGTGCCAGCGGTTTATTAGGGGGAGGTGATGGCTACACCTTC. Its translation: CASGLLGGGDGYTF.

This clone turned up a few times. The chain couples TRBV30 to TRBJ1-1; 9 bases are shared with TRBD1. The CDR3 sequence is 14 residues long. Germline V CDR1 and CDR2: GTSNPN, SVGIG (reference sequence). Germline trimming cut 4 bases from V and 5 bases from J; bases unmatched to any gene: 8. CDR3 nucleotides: TGTGCCTGGAAACCCGGACAGGGGTGGACTGAAGCTTTCTTT. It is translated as CAWKPGQGWTEAFF.

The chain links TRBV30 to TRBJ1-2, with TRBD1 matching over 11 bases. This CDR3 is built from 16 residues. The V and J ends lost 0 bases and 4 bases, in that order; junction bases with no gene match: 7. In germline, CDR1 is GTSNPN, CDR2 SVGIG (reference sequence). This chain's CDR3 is CAWSVRDRGKSYGYTF. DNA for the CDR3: TGTGCCTGGAGTGTCCGGGACAGGGGGAAGAGCTATGGCTACACCTTC.

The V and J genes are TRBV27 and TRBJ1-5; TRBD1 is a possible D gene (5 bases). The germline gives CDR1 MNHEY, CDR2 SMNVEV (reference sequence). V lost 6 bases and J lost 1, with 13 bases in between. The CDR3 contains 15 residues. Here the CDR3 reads CASSPGLRSNQPQHF. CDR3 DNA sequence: TGTGCCAGCAGCCCGGGACTCCGGAGCAATCAGCCCCAGCATTTT.

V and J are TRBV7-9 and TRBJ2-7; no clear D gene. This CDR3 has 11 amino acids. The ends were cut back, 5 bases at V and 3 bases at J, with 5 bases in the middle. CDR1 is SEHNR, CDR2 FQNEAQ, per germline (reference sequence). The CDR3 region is CASSLRYEQYF. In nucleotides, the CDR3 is TGTGCCAGCAGCCTACGCTACGAGCAGTACTTC.

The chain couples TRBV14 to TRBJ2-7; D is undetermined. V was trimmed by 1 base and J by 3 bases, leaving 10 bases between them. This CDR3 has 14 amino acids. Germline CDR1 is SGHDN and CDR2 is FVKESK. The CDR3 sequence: CASSQGNYIYEQYF. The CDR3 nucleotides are TGTGCCAGCAGCCAAGGGAACTACATCTACGAGCAGTACTTC.

The CDR3 DNA reads as TGTGCCAGCAGCACGGACAGGGCAGGGTCCCTCCACTTT. Protein product: CASSTDRAGSLHF. The chain links TRBV7-2 to TRBJ1-6; the match to TRBD1 covers 8 bases. The germline V gene has CDR1 SGHTA and CDR2 FQGNSA. CDR3 length: 13 residues. V gave up 5 bases and J gave up 14 bases; unmatched junction bases: 8. Filled out from reference TRBV7-2 and TRBJ1-6, the complete variable domain reads GAGVSQSPSNKVTEKGKDVELRCDPISGHTALYWYRQSLGQGLEFLIYFQGNSAPDKSGLPSDRFSAERTGGSVSTLTIQRTQQEDSAVYLCASSTDRAGSLHFGNGTRLTVT.

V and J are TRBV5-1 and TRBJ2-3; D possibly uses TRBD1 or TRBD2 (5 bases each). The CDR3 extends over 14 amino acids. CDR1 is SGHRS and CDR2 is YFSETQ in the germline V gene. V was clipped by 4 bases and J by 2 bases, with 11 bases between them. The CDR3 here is CASSPGSYTDTQYF. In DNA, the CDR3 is TGCGCCAGCAGCCCAGGGAGCTACACAGATACGCAGTATTTT.